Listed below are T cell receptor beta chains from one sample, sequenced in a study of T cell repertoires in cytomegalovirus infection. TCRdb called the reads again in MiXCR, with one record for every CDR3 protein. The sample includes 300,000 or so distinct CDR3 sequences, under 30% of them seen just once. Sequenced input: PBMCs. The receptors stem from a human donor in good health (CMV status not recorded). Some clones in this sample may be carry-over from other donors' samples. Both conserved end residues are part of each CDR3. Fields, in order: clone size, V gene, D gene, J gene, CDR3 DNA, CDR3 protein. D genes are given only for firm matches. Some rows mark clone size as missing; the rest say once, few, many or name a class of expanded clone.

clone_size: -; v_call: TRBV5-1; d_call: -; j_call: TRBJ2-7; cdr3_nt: TGCGCCAGCAATCGACCCCCTGAGAACGAGCAGTACTTC; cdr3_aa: CASNRPPENEQYF
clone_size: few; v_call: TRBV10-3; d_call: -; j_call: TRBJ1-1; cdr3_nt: TGTGCCATCACGTCGAAAGAATCGAACACTGAAGCTTTCTTT; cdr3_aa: CAITSKESNTEAFF
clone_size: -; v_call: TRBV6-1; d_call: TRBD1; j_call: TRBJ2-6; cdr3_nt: TGTGCCAGCAGAGAAGATCCGGGACAGGAGTTCTCTGGGGCCAACGTCCTGACTTTC; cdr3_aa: CASREDPGQEFSGANVLTF
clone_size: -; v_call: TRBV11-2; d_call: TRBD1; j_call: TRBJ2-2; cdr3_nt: TGTGCCAGCAGACCCCGGACAGGACCGAACACCGGGGAGCTGTTTTTT; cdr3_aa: CASRPRTGPNTGELFF
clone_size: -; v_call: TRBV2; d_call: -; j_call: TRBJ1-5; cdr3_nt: TGTGCCAGCAGTGACAGGGTGGGAGGTCAGCCCCAGCATTTT; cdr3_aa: CASSDRVGGQPQHF
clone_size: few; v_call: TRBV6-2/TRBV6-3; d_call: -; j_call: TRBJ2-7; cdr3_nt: TGTGCCAGCAGCACACGGGGCAGGGCCTACGAGCAGTACTTC; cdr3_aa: CASSTRGRAYEQYF
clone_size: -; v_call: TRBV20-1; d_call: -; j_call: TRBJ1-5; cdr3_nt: TGCAGTGCTAGCGAGGCAGCGAGCAATCAGCCCCAGCATTTT; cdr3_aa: CSASEAASNQPQHF
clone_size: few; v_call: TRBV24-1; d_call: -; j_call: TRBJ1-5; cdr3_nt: TGTGCCACCAGTGATTCTAATCAGCCCCAGCATTTT; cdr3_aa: CATSDSNQPQHF
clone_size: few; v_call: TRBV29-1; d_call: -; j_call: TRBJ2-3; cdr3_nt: TGCAGCGTGATTCCTAGCGCCGGCACAGATACGCAGTATTTT; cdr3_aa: CSVIPSAGTDTQYF
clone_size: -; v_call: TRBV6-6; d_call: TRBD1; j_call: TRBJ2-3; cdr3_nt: TGTGCCAGCAGTCCCCGGACAGGTTCTAGCACAGATACGCAGTATTTT; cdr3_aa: CASSPRTGSSTDTQYF
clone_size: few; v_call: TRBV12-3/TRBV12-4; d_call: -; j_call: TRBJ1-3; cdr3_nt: TGTGCCAGCAACCCGGGACGGAGCTCTGGAAACACCATATATTTT; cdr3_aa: CASNPGRSSGNTIYF
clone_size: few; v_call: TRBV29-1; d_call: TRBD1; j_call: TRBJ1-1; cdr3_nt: TGCAGCGTTTTTACAGGGGCCCTGGACACTGAAGCTTTCTTT; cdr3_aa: CSVFTGALDTEAFF
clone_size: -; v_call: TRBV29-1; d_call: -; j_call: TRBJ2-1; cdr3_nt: TGCAGCGTTGAAGATCGGCCCAGGGGGGATGAGCAGTTCTTC; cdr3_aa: CSVEDRPRGDEQFF
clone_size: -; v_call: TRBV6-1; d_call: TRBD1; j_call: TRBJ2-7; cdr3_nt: TGTGCCAGCAGAAACCCGGGGACAGGGCACGACGAGCAGTACTTC; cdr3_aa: CASRNPGTGHDEQYF
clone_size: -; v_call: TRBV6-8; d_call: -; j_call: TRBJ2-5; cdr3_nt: TGTGCCAGTAGCTACTACCCGGGAGCCCAAGAGACCCAGTACTTC; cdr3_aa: CASSYYPGAQETQYF
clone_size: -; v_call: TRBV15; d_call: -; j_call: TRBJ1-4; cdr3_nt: TGTGCCACCAGCAGAGAGGGAAGGGGAGCTAATGAAAAACTGTTTTTT; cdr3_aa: CATSREGRGANEKLFF
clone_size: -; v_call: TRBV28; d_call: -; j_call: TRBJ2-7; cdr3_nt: TGTGCCAGCAGCCAACCATTGGTTAGCGAGCAGTACTTC; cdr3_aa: CASSQPLVSEQYF
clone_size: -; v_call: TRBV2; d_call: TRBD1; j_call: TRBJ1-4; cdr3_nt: TGTGCCAGCAATCCCCAGGGGGCGAATGAAAAACTGTTTTTT; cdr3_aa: CASNPQGANEKLFF
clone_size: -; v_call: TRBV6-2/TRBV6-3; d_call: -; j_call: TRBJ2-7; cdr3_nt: TGTGCCAGCAGTTACTCGTCACGAGAGCAGTACTTC; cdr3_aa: CASSYSSREQYF
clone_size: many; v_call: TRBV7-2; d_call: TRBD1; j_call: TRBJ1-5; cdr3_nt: TGTGCCAGCAGCTTACTAGGGGGCGCAAGCAATCAGCCCCAGCATTTT; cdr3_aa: CASSLLGGASNQPQHF
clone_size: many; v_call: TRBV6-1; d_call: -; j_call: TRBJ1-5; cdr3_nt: TGTGCCAGCAGTGAAATGGGGGCGGGCAATCAGCCCCAGCATTTT; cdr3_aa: CASSEMGAGNQPQHF
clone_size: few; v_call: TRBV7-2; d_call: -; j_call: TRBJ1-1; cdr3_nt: TGTGCCAGCAGCTTACGCTTTGAGAACACTGAAGCTTTCTTT; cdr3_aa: CASSLRFENTEAFF